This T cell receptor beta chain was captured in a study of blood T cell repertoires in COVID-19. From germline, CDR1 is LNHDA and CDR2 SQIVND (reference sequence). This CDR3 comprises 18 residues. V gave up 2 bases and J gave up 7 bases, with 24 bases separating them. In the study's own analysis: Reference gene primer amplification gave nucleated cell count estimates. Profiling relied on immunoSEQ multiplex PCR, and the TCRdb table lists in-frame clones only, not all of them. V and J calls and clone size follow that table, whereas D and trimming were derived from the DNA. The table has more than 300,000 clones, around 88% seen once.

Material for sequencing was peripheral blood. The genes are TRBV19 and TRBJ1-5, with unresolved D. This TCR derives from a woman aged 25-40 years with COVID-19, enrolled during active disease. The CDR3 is CASSIFRDMNGIRQPQHF. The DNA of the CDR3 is TGTGCCAGTAGTATATTTCGCGATATGAACGGGATCCGACAGCCCCAGCATTTT.